This is a list of T cell receptor beta chains from one sample in a study of blood T cell repertoires in COVID-19. Profiled with immunoSEQ multiplex PCR; TCRdb holds only in-frame clones, not every one. The sample has around 86,000 clones, about 90% seen once. The sample consisted of peripheral blood. Every receptor here comes from a human donor with acute or convalescent COVID-19. The donor label of this sample is uncertain. The CDR3 runs from the conserved cysteine through the conserved F or W. Fields, in order: D gene, clone size, J gene, V gene, CDR3 protein, CDR3 DNA. D genes are given only for firm matches. Size values are once, few and many counts, or a class for expanded clones, and some rows have none.

TRBD1	medium-sized	TRBJ2-7	TRBV5-4	CASSFSSQGYEQYF	TGTGCCAGCAGCTTTTCATCACAGGGGTACGAGCAGTACTTC
.	.	TRBJ2-7	TRBV28	CASSLVQGYEQYF	TGTGCCAGCAGTTTAGTACAGGGCTACGAGCAGTACTTC
TRBD2	.	TRBJ2-3	TRBV10-1	CASSSRTSGGPTDTQYF	TGCGCCAGCAGTTCCCGGACTAGCGGGGGGCCTACAGATACGCAGTATTTT
TRBD1	.	TRBJ2-3	TRBV5-3	CARSPRQGNSTDTQYF	TGTGCCAGAAGCCCCCGACAGGGAAACTCCACAGATACGCAGTATTTT
TRBD2	.	TRBJ2-3	TRBV5-4	CASSLAGTGGLADTQYF	TGTGCCAGCAGCTTGGCCGGGACGGGGGGGCTGGCAGATACGCAGTATTTT
.	once	TRBJ1-1	TRBV5-1	CASSFTPGENTEAFF	TGCGCCAGCAGCTTCACACCGGGAGAGAACACTGAAGCTTTCTTT
.	.	TRBJ2-7	TRBV2	CASSEAGAGIQYF	TGTGCCAGCAGTGAAGCCGGTGCGGGGATACAGTACTTC
.	few	TRBJ2-2	TRBV18	CASSPDNTNTGELFF	TGTGCCAGCTCACCCGACAACACGAACACCGGGGAGCTGTTTTTT
TRBD2	few	TRBJ2-2	TRBV5-1	CASRDGGATGELFF	TGCGCCAGCAGAGACGGGGGGGCCACCGGGGAGCTGTTTTTT
.	.	TRBJ1-5	TRBV28	CASRRDNQPQHF	TGTGCCAGCAGGAGGGACAATCAGCCCCAGCATTTT
TRBD2	few	TRBJ2-1	TRBV7-3	CASSLAGGYNEQFF	TGTGCCAGCAGCCTCGCGGGGGGTTACAATGAGCAGTTCTTC
.	.	TRBJ1-3	TRBV7-6	CASSPGAGNSGNTIYF	TGTGCCAGCAGCCCAGGCGCAGGGAACTCTGGAAACACCATATATTTT
.	.	TRBJ1-2	TRBV18	CASSPEQVAGYGYTF	TGTGCCAGCTCACCAGAACAGGTAGCGGGATATGGCTACACCTTC
TRBD1	.	TRBJ2-7	TRBV9	CASSVGQGAYEQYF	TGTGCCAGCAGCGTTGGACAGGGGGCCTACGAGCAGTACTTC
.	.	TRBJ1-3	TRBV9	CASSRDGNTIYF	TGTGCCAGCAGCCGCGATGGAAACACCATATATTTT
TRBD1	once	TRBJ1-2	TRBV20-1	CSASHRGGYTF	TGCAGTGCTAGCCACAGGGGTGGCTACACCTTC
.	.	TRBJ1-2	TRBV5-1	CASSQKTLQGRYGYTF	TGCGCCAGCAGCCAGAAAACCCTACAAGGGAGGTATGGCTACACCTTC
TRBD1	.	TRBJ2-5	TRBV6-2/TRBV6-3	CASSYGQGDSQETQYF	TGTGCCAGCAGTTACGGACAGGGGGACAGCCAAGAGACCCAGTACTTC
.	.	TRBJ1-1	TRBV7-6	CASSLGAGLNTEAFF	TGTGCCAGCAGCTTAGGAGCGGGGTTGAACACTGAAGCTTTCTTT
.	.	TRBJ2-1	TRBV2	CASSAELGNEQFF	TGTGCCAGCAGCGCTGAGCTTGGCAATGAGCAGTTCTTC
TRBD1	.	TRBJ2-5	TRBV4-1	CASSHSRSQGQETQYF	TGCGCCAGCAGCCACAGCCGCTCACAGGGGCAAGAGACCCAGTACTTC
.	.	TRBJ2-2	TRBV3-1/TRBV3-2	CASSPTGIGTGELFF	TGTGCCAGCAGCCCTACAGGGATTGGAACCGGGGAGCTGTTTTTT
.	.	TRBJ1-1	TRBV6-6	CASSYNAGNTEAFF	TGTGCCAGCAGTTATAATGCCGGGAACACTGAAGCTTTCTTT
.	once	TRBJ1-5	TRBV19	CASSISVQGKQPQHF	TGTGCCAGTAGTATAAGCGTACAGGGTAAACAGCCCCAGCATTTT
.	.	TRBJ2-5	TRBV5-1	CASSPTRGAETQYF	TGCGCCAGCAGCCCCACCAGGGGGGCAGAGACCCAGTACTTC
.	.	TRBJ1-1	TRBV25-1	CASSEAGRLTEAFF	TGTGCCAGCAGTGAAGCGGGACGTCTCACTGAAGCTTTCTTT
.	.	TRBJ2-1	TRBV9	CASSVEGGRNEQFF	TGTGCCAGCAGCGTAGAGGGGGGGCGGAATGAGCAGTTCTTC
.	.	TRBJ2-3	TRBV18	CASSPIYSSDTQYF	TGTGCCAGCTCACCAATCTACAGCTCCGATACGCAGTATTTT
TRBD1	.	TRBJ1-4	TRBV7-9	CASSSGQGLDEKLFF	TGTGCCAGCAGCTCCGGACAGGGGTTAGATGAAAAACTGTTTTTT
TRBD2	.	TRBJ2-1	TRBV9	CASSVGGAGGYNEQFF	TGTGCCAGCAGCGTCGGGGGAGCGGGGGGTTACAATGAGCAGTTCTTC
.	.	TRBJ2-2	TRBV5-1	CASSLGSGSSGELFF	TGCGCCAGCAGCTTGGGTAGCGGATCCTCCGGGGAGCTGTTTTTT
.	.	TRBJ1-5	TRBV6-5	CASRATGGHQPQHF	TGTGCCAGCAGGGCTACTGGGGGCCATCAGCCCCAGCATTTT
TRBD1	.	TRBJ1-2	TRBV18	CASSLGQGDYGYTF	TGTGCCAGCTCACTCGGACAGGGAGACTATGGCTACACCTTC
.	.	TRBJ2-1	TRBV6-1	CASSDGTGIYNEQFF	TGTGCCAGCAGTGACGGTACAGGAATTTACAATGAGCAGTTCTTC
.	.	TRBJ1-2	TRBV7-9	CASSLSAGYGYTF	TGTGCCAGCAGCTTGTCGGCAGGCTATGGCTACACCTTC
.	.	TRBJ2-2	TRBV3-1/TRBV3-2	CASSPRGSNTGELFF	TGTGCCAGCAGCCCTCGTGGTAGTAACACCGGGGAGCTGTTTTTT
TRBD2	.	TRBJ2-2	TRBV28	CASSPGTTRNTGELFF	TGTGCCAGCAGCCCCGGGACTACCAGGAACACCGGGGAGCTGTTTTTT
.	few	TRBJ1-5	TRBV27	CASSLRQSNQPQHF	TGTGCCAGCAGTTTACGTCAGTCCAATCAGCCCCAGCATTTT
TRBD1	.	TRBJ2-1	TRBV10-1	CASSTGDTYNEQFF	TGCGCCAGCTCGACAGGGGATACCTACAATGAGCAGTTCTTC
.	.	TRBJ2-7	TRBV4-1	CASSQGPLIERNSYEQYF	TGCGCCAGCAGCCAAGGTCCCCTTATTGAGCGAAACTCCTACGAGCAGTACTTC
.	once	TRBJ2-3	TRBV4-1	CASSQRGTDTQYF	TGCGCCAGCAGCCAACGGGGTACAGATACGCAGTATTTT
.	.	TRBJ2-7	TRBV5-1	CASSFQTGYEQYF	TGCGCCAGCAGCTTCCAGACAGGCTACGAGCAGTACTTC
.	.	TRBJ1-2	TRBV6-1	CASSEARQGLYGYTF	TGTGCCAGCAGTGAAGCGCGCCAGGGCCTCTATGGCTACACCTTC
.	.	TRBJ2-2	TRBV12-3/TRBV12-4	CASSRGELFF	TGTGCCAGCAGCCGCGGGGAGCTGTTTTTT
TRBD1	.	TRBJ2-7	TRBV6-5	CASSYPNRGSYEQYF	TGTGCCAGCAGTTACCCTAACAGGGGATCCTACGAGCAGTACTTC
.	.	TRBJ2-5	TRBV2	CASSEERQGGETQYF	TGTGCCAGCAGTGAAGAACGCCAGGGTGGAGAGACCCAGTACTTC
.	once	TRBJ1-5	TRBV30	CAWSSEGYQPQHF	TGTGCCTGGAGTTCAGAGGGATATCAGCCCCAGCATTTT
.	.	TRBJ2-7	TRBV7-2	CASADEGQSYEQYF	TGTGCCAGCGCCGACGAAGGACAGAGCTACGAGCAGTACTTC
TRBD2	few	TRBJ2-5	TRBV19	CASSITSSGGGQETQYF	TGTGCCAGTAGTATTACTTCTAGCGGGGGTGGGCAAGAGACCCAGTACTTC
.	.	TRBJ2-5	TRBV5-1	CASSFNPATQETQYF	TGCGCCAGCAGCTTTAACCCAGCGACCCAAGAGACCCAGTACTTC
TRBD1	once	TRBJ1-6	TRBV30	CAWSGTGSSPLHF	TGTGCCTGGAGTGGGACAGGGAGCTCACCCCTCCACTTT
TRBD1	.	TRBJ2-7	TRBV6-6	CASSSTGGYEQYF	TGTGCCAGCAGCTCGACAGGGGGGTACGAGCAGTACTTC
.	.	TRBJ1-2	TRBV15	CATSRDRANYGYTF	TGTGCCACCAGCAGAGACAGGGCGAACTATGGCTACACCTTC
.	.	TRBJ1-1	TRBV7-8	CASSLSRGGRTEAFF	TGTGCCAGCAGCTTGTCGCGGGGGGGTAGGACTGAAGCTTTCTTT
TRBD2	.	TRBJ2-3	TRBV28	CASSLYSTSGGRDTQYF	TGTGCCAGCAGTTTATACTCGACTAGCGGGGGACGAGATACGCAGTATTTT